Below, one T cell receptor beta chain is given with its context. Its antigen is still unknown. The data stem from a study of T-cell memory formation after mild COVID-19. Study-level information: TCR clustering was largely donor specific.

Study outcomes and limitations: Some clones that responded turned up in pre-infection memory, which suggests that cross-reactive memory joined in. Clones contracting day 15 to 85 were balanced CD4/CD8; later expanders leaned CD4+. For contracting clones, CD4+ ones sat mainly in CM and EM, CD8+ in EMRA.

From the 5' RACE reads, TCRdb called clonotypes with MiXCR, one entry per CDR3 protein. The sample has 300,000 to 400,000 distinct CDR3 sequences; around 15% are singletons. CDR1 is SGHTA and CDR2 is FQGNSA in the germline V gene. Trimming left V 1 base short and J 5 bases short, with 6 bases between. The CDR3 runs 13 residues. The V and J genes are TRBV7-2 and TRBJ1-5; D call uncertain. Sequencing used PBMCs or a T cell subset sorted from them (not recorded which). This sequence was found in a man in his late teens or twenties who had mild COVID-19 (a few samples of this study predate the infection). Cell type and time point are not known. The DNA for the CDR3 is TGTGCCAGCAGCTTAGAAAGTTATCAGCCCCAGCATTTT. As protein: CASSLESYQPQHF.